One and the same sample provided the 16 T cell receptor beta chains below, sequenced in a study of cytotoxic CD8 clonotypes in ibrutinib-treated CLL. Assay used: immunoSEQ multiplex PCR; TCRdb lists only in-frame clones, some missing. The table lists hundreds of thousands of clones, roughly two thirds of them singletons, with around 6.3% in the top ten. The sequenced sample was PBMCs, obtained after 36 months of ibrutinib treatment. The source is a human donor with chronic lymphocytic leukemia.

This rearrangement joins TRBV18 to TRBJ1-2, with 10 bases fitting TRBD1. This CDR3 is built from 14 residues. Germline V gives CDR1 KGHSH, CDR2 LQKENI. The V gene end was trimmed by 3 bases and the J gene end by 8 bases; junction bases not matched to a gene: 6. In DNA, the CDR3 is TGTGCCAGCTCACCTTCCGGGACAGGGGACGGCTACACCTTC. Residues: CASSPSGTGDGYTF.

V gene TRBV23-1 combines with J gene TRBJ2-1; 9 bases agree with TRBD1. TRBV23-1 is marked as an open reading frame, function uncertain. Losses at the gene ends were 2 bases for V and 7 bases for J; bases not matched to a gene: 0. This CDR3 has 13 amino acids. The chain's CDR3 is CASSQGQGNEQFF. For the CDR3, the DNA is TGCGCCAGCAGTCAAGGACAGGGGAATGAGCAGTTCTTC.

The chain combines TRBV4-2 with TRBJ1-6; D gene unclear. Trimming cost V 1 base and J 4 bases, with 14 bases left between them. In germline, CDR1 is LGHNA, CDR2 YNFKEQ. This CDR3 spans 17 amino acids. The CDR3 DNA reads as TGTGCCAGCAGCCAAGTTCTCGGCAGCAATTATAATTCACCCCTCCACTTT. This codes for CASSQVLGSNYNSPLHF.

This clone was seen only a few times. The J gene is TRBJ2-4, the V gene TRBV27, with 8 bases fitting TRBD2. Germline CDR1 and CDR2: MNHEY and SMNVEV (reference sequence). After removal of 5 bases from V and 2 bases from J, the junction contained 2 bases not matched to a gene. CDR3 size: 14 residues. The CDR3: CASSAGGPKNIQYF. The CDR3 DNA reads TGTGCCAGCAGTGCGGGGGGCCCCAAAAACATTCAGTACTTC.

This clone occurred a few times. This rearrangement joins TRBV5-1 to TRBJ2-7; the match to TRBD2 covers 10 bases. Losses at the gene ends were 0 bases for V and 2 bases for J; bases not matched to a gene: 8. The CDR3 is 17 amino acids. Germline V CDR1 and CDR2: SGHRS, YFSETQ. For the CDR3, the DNA is TGCGCCAGCAGCTTGGCCACTAGCGGGATACCCCCCTACGAGCAGTACTTC. Encoded protein: CASSLATSGIPPYEQYF.

This chain links TRBV11-2 with TRBJ2-5, with D possibly being TRBD2 (5 bases). This CDR3 has 14 residues. The germline CDR1 and CDR2 sequences are SGHAT and FQNNGV. The V end lost 4 bases, the J end lost 13 bases, and 22 bases lay between the germline ends. The CDR3 region has the DNA TGTGCCAGCAGCTGGCGGGCGGGCTGGGATCCGGGGTACTTC. Amino acid sequence: CASSWRAGWDPGYF.

The chain uses TRBV15 and TRBJ1-2, with 9 bases lining up with TRBD1. Germline CDR1 reads LNHNV; CDR2 reads YYDKDF (reference sequence). The CDR3 is 16 amino acids. J gave up 7 bases and V 5 bases, and 14 bases lay outside the gene matches. The CDR3 reads CATSGTGTGRFSGYTF. The CDR3 region has the DNA TGTGCCACCAGCGGTACCGGGACAGGGAGATTTAGTGGCTACACCTTC. Combining the CDR3 with reference TRBV15 and TRBJ1-2 gives the whole variable domain DAMVIQNPRYQVTQFGKPVTLSCSQTLNHNVMYWYQQKSSQAPKLLFHYYDKDFNNEADTPDNFQSRRPNTSFCFLDIRSPGLGDTAMYLCATSGTGTGRFSGYTFGSGTRLTVV.

The CDR3 DNA sequence: TGTGCCAGCAGTTTGGGGCAGGGGCTGTACGAGCAGTACTTC. It specifies CASSLGQGLYEQYF. The rearrangement uses TRBV27 and TRBJ2-7; the D gene is possibly TRBD1 (6 bases). Per the germline V gene, CDR1 is MNHEY and CDR2 is SMNVEV (reference sequence). The length of the CDR3 is 14 residues. The V end lost 3 bases, the J end lost 4 bases, and 13 bases lay between the germline ends.

This chain connects TRBV6-6 to TRBJ2-5; 8 positions agree with TRBD1. This CDR3 contains 16 residues. In germline, CDR1 is MNHNY, CDR2 SVGAGI (reference sequence). The junction had 9 bases not matched to a gene; V was cut back by 2 bases and J by 4 bases. This CDR3 reads CASSYSRGPRLETQYF. CDR3 DNA sequence: TGTGCCAGCAGTTACAGCAGGGGGCCCCGCCTAGAGACCCAGTACTTC.

The rearrangement joins TRBV7-2 to TRBJ2-7; 10 bases are shared with TRBD2. CDR3 length: 14 amino acids. Germline CDR1 reads SGHTA; CDR2 reads FQGNSA. The ends lost 5 bases at V and 5 bases at J; junction bases unmatched: 6. CDR3 amino acids: CASSLGLAINEQYF. Written as DNA, the CDR3 is TGTGCCAGCAGCCTGGGACTAGCGATAAACGAGCAGTACTTC.

The rearrangement joins TRBV9 to TRBJ2-5, with 11 bases that match TRBD1. The CDR3 contains 16 residues. Germline trimming cut 0 bases from V and 5 bases from J; bases unmatched to any gene: 6. CDR1 is SGDLS, CDR2 YYNGEE, per germline. Here the CDR3 reads CASSVARTGGGETQYF. CDR3 nucleotides: TGTGCCAGCAGCGTAGCTAGGACAGGGGGCGGTGAGACCCAGTACTTC.

V gene TRBV9 combines with J gene TRBJ1-2; TRBD1 is a possible D gene (6 bases). CDR1 SGDLS and CDR2 YYNGEE come from the germline V gene. Trimming removed 0 bases at V and 3 bases at J, with 6 bases between. The CDR3 totals 13 residues. The chain's CDR3 is CASSVDRDYGYTF. The CDR3 coding sequence is TGTGCCAGCAGCGTAGACAGGGACTATGGCTACACCTTC.

DNA for the CDR3: TGCGCCAGCAGTGACAGGCAGAACACTGAAGCTTTCTTT. This encodes CASSDRQNTEAFF. This rearrangement joins TRBV10-2 to TRBJ1-1, with D hard to call. V dropped 3 bases and J dropped 1 base, with 6 bases sitting between them. Germline CDR1 WSHSY, CDR2 SAAADI. The length of the CDR3 is 13 residues.

This clone was observed a handful of times. V usage is TRBV29-1 and J usage is TRBJ1-2; 7 nucleotides align to TRBD1. This CDR3 comprises 14 residues. Germline V gene sequence: CDR1 SQVTM, CDR2 ANQGSEA. Trimming cost V 4 bases and J 0 bases; bases outside gene matches: 5. The CDR3 sequence: CSVVGGTANYGYTF. The CDR3 bases are TGCAGCGTTGTTGGGGGGACAGCTAACTATGGCTACACCTTC.

This clone was picked up a small number of times. The V and J genes are TRBV10-3 and TRBJ1-1; unclear D gene. The germline V gene has CDR1 ENHRY and CDR2 SYGVKD. Trimming shortened V by 9 bases and J by 0 bases, and 11 bases separated the two germline ends. This CDR3 has 13 amino acids. The CDR3 nucleotides read TGTGCCATGCGGGCCACCTTGAACACTGAAGCTTTCTTT. Translation: CAMRATLNTEAFF.

The CDR3 loop reads CASSVLSTGKTTGELFF. The CDR3 region has the DNA TGTGCCAGCAGCGTACTCTCGACAGGGAAAACGACCGGGGAGCTGTTTTTT. The rearrangement uses TRBV9 and TRBJ2-2, with TRBD1 matching over 7 bases. Trimming at V came to 1 base and at J to 5 bases, leaving 11 bases not matched to a gene. This CDR3 contains 17 residues. Per the germline V gene, CDR1 is SGDLS and CDR2 is YYNGEE.